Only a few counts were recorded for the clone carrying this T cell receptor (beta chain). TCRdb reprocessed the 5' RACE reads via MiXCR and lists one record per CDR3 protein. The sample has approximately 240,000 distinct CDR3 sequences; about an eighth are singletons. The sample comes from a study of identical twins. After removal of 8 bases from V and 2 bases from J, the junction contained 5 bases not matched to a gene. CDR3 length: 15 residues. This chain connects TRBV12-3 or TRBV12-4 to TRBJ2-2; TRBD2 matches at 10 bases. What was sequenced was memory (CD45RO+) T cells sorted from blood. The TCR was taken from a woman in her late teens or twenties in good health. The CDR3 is CASGQRGGNTGELFF. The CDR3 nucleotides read TGTGCCAGCGGCCAGCGGGGGGGCAACACCGGGGAGCTGTTTTTT.